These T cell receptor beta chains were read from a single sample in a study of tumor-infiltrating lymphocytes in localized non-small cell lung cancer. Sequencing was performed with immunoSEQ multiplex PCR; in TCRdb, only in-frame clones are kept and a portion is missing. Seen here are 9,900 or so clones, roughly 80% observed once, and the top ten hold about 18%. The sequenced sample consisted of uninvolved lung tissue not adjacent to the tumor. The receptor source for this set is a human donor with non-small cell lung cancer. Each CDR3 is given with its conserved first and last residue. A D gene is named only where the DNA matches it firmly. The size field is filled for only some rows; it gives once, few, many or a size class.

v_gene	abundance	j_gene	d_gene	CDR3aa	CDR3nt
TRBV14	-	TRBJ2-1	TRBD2	CASSLAGLAGWNEQFF	TGTGCCAGCAGCCTTGCGGGACTAGCGGGGTGGAATGAGCAGTTCTTC
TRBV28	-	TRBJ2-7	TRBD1	CASSGTGAYEQYF	TGTGCCAGCAGCGGGACAGGGGCCTACGAGCAGTACTTC
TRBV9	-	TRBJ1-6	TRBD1	CASSEGQGGSPLHF	TGTGCCAGCAGCGAGGGACAGGGAGGTTCACCCCTCCACTTT
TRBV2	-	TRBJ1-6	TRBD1	CASSLQGPNSPLHF	TGTGCCAGCAGTCTACAGGGGCCTAATTCACCCCTCCACTTT
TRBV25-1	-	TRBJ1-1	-	CASSGNAGKNTEAFF	TGTGCCAGCAGTGGAAATGCAGGAAAGAACACTGAAGCTTTCTTT
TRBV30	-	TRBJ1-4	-	CAWSVFGNEKLFF	TGTGCCTGGAGTGTGTTCGGGAATGAAAAACTGTTTTTT
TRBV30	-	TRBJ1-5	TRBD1	CAWSTGGEQPQHF	TGTGCCTGGAGTACAGGGGGGGAGCAGCCCCAGCATTTT
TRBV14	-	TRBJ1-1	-	CASSQDLVGIAFF	TGTGCCAGCAGCCAAGATCTTGTCGGGATTGCTTTCTTT
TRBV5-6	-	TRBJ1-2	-	CASSLTGRGYTF	TGTGCCAGCAGTCTTACAGGGCGCGGCTACACCTTC
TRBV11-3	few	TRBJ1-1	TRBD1	CASSPRTGWRNTEAFF	TGTGCCAGCAGCCCCAGGACAGGGTGGAGGAACACTGAAGCTTTCTTT
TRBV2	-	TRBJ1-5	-	CASSVSGADQPQHF	TGTGCCAGCAGTGTTTCAGGGGCGGACCAGCCCCAGCATTTT
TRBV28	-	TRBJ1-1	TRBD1	CASSSWDRGDTEAFF	TGTGCCAGCAGTTCTTGGGACAGAGGAGACACTGAAGCTTTCTTT
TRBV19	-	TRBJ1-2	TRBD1	CASSPQGQGNYGYTF	TGTGCCAGTAGTCCACAGGGACAGGGAAACTATGGCTACACCTTC
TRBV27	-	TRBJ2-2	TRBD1	CASSLKWDRVTGELFF	TGTGCCAGCAGTCTTAAATGGGACAGGGTAACCGGGGAGCTGTTTTTT
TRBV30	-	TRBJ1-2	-	CAWSRQLGYGYTF	TGTGCCTGGAGTAGACAGTTGGGTTATGGCTACACCTTC
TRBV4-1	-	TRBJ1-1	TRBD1	CASSQDWTGGYTEAFF	TGCGCCAGCAGCCAAGATTGGACAGGGGGCTATACTGAAGCTTTCTTT
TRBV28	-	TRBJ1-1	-	CASSSTVEAFF	TGTGCCAGCAGTTCAACAGTTGAAGCTTTCTTT
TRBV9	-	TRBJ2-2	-	CASSVGSGELFF	TGTGCCAGCAGCGTTGGATCCGGGGAGCTGTTTTTT
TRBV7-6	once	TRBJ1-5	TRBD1	CASSSLKDRAQHF	TGTGCCAGCAGCTCTCTGAAGGACAGGGCCCAGCATTTT
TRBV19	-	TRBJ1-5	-	CASSTDYSNQPQHF	TGTGCCAGTAGTACAGATTATAGCAATCAGCCCCAGCATTTT
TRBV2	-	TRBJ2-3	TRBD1	CASSYTGGRYTDTQYF	TGTGCCAGCAGTTACACAGGGGGCAGGTACACAGATACGCAGTATTTT
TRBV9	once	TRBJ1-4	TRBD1	CASSVQGGNEKLFF	TGTGCCAGCAGCGTTCAGGGGGGGAATGAAAAACTGTTTTTT
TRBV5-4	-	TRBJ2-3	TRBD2	CASSSPTNRGGRADTQYF	TGTGCCAGCAGCTCCCCGACGAACCGGGGGGGCCGGGCAGATACGCAGTATTTT
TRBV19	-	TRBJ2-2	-	CASRSAGPNTGELFF	TGTGCCAGTAGATCAGCGGGCCCGAACACCGGGGAGCTGTTTTTT
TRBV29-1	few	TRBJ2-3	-	CSVPPDLGFDMGSTDTQYF	TGCAGCGTTCCACCCGATCTGGGTTTCGATATGGGTAGCACAGATACGCAGTATTTT
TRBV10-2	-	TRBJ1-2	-	CASSGSGYYGYTF	TGCGCCAGCAGTGGATCGGGGTACTATGGCTACACCTTC
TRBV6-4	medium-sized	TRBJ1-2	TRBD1	CASSPGGYDYGYTF	TGTGCCAGCAGCCCAGGGGGCTACGACTATGGCTACACCTTC
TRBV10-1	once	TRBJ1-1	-	CASSSTGSTSEAFF	TGCGCCAGCAGTTCCACAGGGTCCACGTCTGAGGCTTTCTTT